The 28 T cell receptor beta chains given below trace back to one sample, sequenced in a study of CD8+ T cells in alopecia areata. Described treatment: oral pan-JAK inhibitor, 5-10 mg twice daily. RNA was extracted and reverse transcribed into cDNA as the sequencing template. Profiled with immunoSEQ multiplex PCR; TCRdb holds only in-frame clones, not every one. The repertoire includes over 150,000 clones, less than 70% of them detected once, and approximately 15% sits in the top ten. Specimen: CD4+ T cells sorted from blood, collected at week 24, from a patient treated with tofacitinib. Source of these receptors: a human donor with alopecia areata.

The chain combines TRBV19 with TRBJ1-1, with D perhaps matching TRBD1 (5 bases). The V and J ends lost 7 bases and 1 base respectively, with 10 bases between them. From germline, CDR1 is LNHDA and CDR2 SQIVND (reference sequence). The CDR3 length is 13 residues. For the CDR3, the DNA is TGTGCCAGTACCCGGGACTGGAACACTGAAGCTTTCTTT. Protein product: CASTRDWNTEAFF.

The rearrangement uses TRBV6-5 and TRBJ2-7; a weak D match, TRBD1 (6 bases). The CDR3 runs to 13 residues. V gave up 5 bases and J gave up 6 bases, with 14 bases separating them. Per the germline V gene, CDR1 is MNHEY and CDR2 is SVGAGI. The CDR3 here is CASSQGPSAEQYF. The CDR3 DNA is TGTGCCAGCAGTCAGGGGCCCTCGGCCGAGCAGTACTTC.

The chain carries TRBV30 and TRBJ2-7; D unresolved. CDR1 is GTSNPN, CDR2 SVGIG, per germline (reference sequence). The CDR3 runs to 13 residues. V was clipped by 2 bases and J by 2 bases, with 10 bases between them. The CDR3 is CAWSLGNTYEQYF. The DNA of the CDR3 is TGTGCCTGGAGTCTTGGCAACACCTACGAGCAGTACTTC.

This chain links TRBV25-1 with TRBJ2-7; 7 bases agree with TRBD1. Germline V lookup: CDR1 MGHDK, CDR2 SYGVNS. The CDR3 is 15 amino acids. Trimming took 1 base from V and 2 from J; bases not matched to a gene: 5. The CDR3 loop is CASSEFGTAPYEQYF. The CDR3 DNA reads TGTGCCAGCAGTGAATTCGGGACAGCACCCTACGAGCAGTACTTC.

J is TRBJ2-5 and V is TRBV25-1, with TRBD2 identical over 10 bases. Unmatched junction bases numbered 11, after V lost 4 bases and J lost 0 bases. The germline CDR1 and CDR2 sequences are MGHDK and SYGVNS. The CDR3 extends over 18 amino acids. The CDR3 sequence: CASSGSSGGAMYQETQYF. DNA for the CDR3: TGTGCCAGCAGTGGGTCCAGCGGGGGGGCTATGTACCAAGAGACCCAGTACTTC. Based on the CDR3 plus reference TRBV25-1 and TRBJ2-5, the full variable domain is EADIYQTPRYLVIGTGKKITLECSQTMGHDKMYWYQQDPGMELHLIHYSYGVNSTEKGDLSSESTVSRIRTEHFPLTLESARPSHTSQYLCASSGSSGGAMYQETQYFGPGTRLLVL.

The rearrangement uses TRBV4-2 and TRBJ2-7, with 9 bases fitting TRBD2. Losses at the gene ends were 3 bases for V and 2 bases for J; bases not matched to a gene: 2. This CDR3 has 14 residues. The germline V gene encodes CDR1 LGHNA and CDR2 YNFKEQ. The CDR3 loop is CASSQTSGPYEQYF. In DNA form, the CDR3 reads TGTGCCAGCAGCCAGACTAGCGGCCCCTACGAGCAGTACTTC.

The genes are TRBV15 and TRBJ2-3; the match to TRBD2 covers 12 bases. This CDR3 spans 17 amino acids. Trimming cost V 4 bases and J 3 bases; bases outside gene matches: 8. In germline, CDR1 is LNHNV, CDR2 YYDKDF (reference sequence). The chain's CDR3 is CATSTPSGGDVTDTQYF. CDR3 DNA sequence: TGTGCCACCAGCACCCCTAGCGGGGGGGATGTAACAGATACGCAGTATTTT.

The rearrangement joins TRBV6-5 to TRBJ1-6; D not certain. The CDR3 has 13 residues. The germline CDR1 and CDR2 sequences are MNHEY and SVGAGI. V was pared by 8 bases and J by 7 bases, with 12 bases between. CDR3 sequence: CASAARENSPLHF. The DNA for the CDR3 is TGTGCCAGCGCGGCACGGGAGAATTCACCCCTCCACTTT.

The genes are TRBV30 and TRBJ2-6; possibly TRBD1 or TRBD2 for D (5 bases each). The CDR3 length is 19 residues. V was trimmed by 2 bases and J by 0 bases, leaving 20 bases between them. Looked up from germline, CDR1 is GTSNPN and CDR2 is SVGIG (reference sequence). The CDR3 DNA is TGTGCCTGGAGTACCGAGCTGGGGACCCTTTACTCTGGGGCCAACGTCCTGACTTTC. Translation gives CAWSTELGTLYSGANVLTF.

CDR3 region: CSVGVSVETQYF. CDR3 coding DNA: TGCAGCGTTGGCGTCAGCGTGGAGACCCAGTACTTC. The chain combines TRBV29-1 with TRBJ2-5; D gene ambiguous. This CDR3 is 12 amino acids long. The V gene's germline CDR1 is SQVTM and CDR2 ANQGSEA. The V end lost 4 bases, the J end lost 5 bases, and 11 bases lay between the germline ends.

In nucleotides, the CDR3 is TGCGCCAGCAGATCGGGAGACAGAGTTAATTCACCCCTCCACTTT. Protein: CASRSGDRVNSPLHF. The V gene is TRBV5-1, the J gene TRBJ1-6, with D tentatively TRBD1 (5 bases). CDR1 and CDR2 (germline): SGHRS, YFSETQ. V shed 5 bases and J shed 6 bases, with 15 bases lying between them. CDR3 size: 15 residues.

This chain uses TRBV19 with TRBJ2-6; no firm D call. The V gene lost 8 bases and the J gene lost 0 bases, with 2 bases spanning the gap. CDR3 length: 12 residues. Germline CDR1 LNHDA, CDR2 SQIVND (reference sequence). The DNA for the CDR3 is TGTGCCAGTTTCTCTGGGGCCAACGTCCTGACTTTC. Protein: CASFSGANVLTF.

The V and J genes are TRBV15 and TRBJ2-7, with D perhaps matching TRBD1 or TRBD2 (5 bases each). Germline CDR1 and CDR2: LNHNV and YYDKDF (reference sequence). This CDR3 has 17 amino acids. The ends were cut back, 8 bases at V and 3 bases at J, with 26 bases in the middle. CDR3 sequence: CATGGFRSAGTNYEQYF. The CDR3 DNA reads as TGTGCCACCGGCGGTTTTCGGTCGGCCGGGACCAACTACGAGCAGTACTTC.

This clone was detected a few times. The V call is TRBV15, the J call TRBJ1-2; 7 positions agree with TRBD1. CDR3 size: 14 residues. The V gene's germline CDR1 is LNHNV and CDR2 YYDKDF (reference sequence). The V and J ends lost 4 bases and 7 bases, in that order; junction bases with no gene match: 9. The CDR3 nucleotides are TGTGCCACCAGCAAAACAGGGGAGTGGCTTGGCTACACCTTC. Protein: CATSKTGEWLGYTF.

The genes are TRBV20-1 and TRBJ1-5; unclear D gene. The CDR3 totals 10 residues. Trimming shortened V by 5 bases and J by 5 bases, and 4 bases separated the two germline ends. The V gene's germline CDR1 is DFQATT and CDR2 SNEGSKA (reference sequence). CDR3 coding DNA: TGCAGTGCTGGATATCAGCCCCAGCATTTT. Translated, it gives CSAGYQPQHF.

This clone was seen a handful of times. The chain uses TRBV4-1 and TRBJ2-7; TRBD2 matches 9 bases. The trim removed 4 bases at V and 3 bases at J, leaving 7 bases unmatched. Germline values: CDR1 MGHRA, CDR2 YSYEKL. The CDR3 is 15 residues long. CDR3 in DNA: TGCGCCAGCAGCCGCCAACTAGCGGGTGGCTACGAGCAGTACTTC. Amino acids: CASSRQLAGGYEQYF.

This clone has more than one count but fewer than ten. The rearrangement links TRBV19 to TRBJ1-2; TRBD1 matches 9 bases. This CDR3 is built from 16 residues. From germline, CDR1 is LNHDA and CDR2 SQIVND (reference sequence). V lost 7 bases to trimming and J lost 7 bases; unmatched junction nucleotides: 16. The CDR3 here is CASIRHDRDRVGGYTF. DNA of the CDR3: TGTGCCAGTATCCGACACGACCGGGACAGGGTTGGTGGCTACACCTTC.

CDR3 in DNA: TGTGCCAGCAGCCAAGATCGTCCGTTTGCCGAGCAGTACTTC. As protein: CASSQDRPFAEQYF. The chain uses TRBV14 and TRBJ2-7; D not certain. This CDR3 is 14 amino acids long. Deletions cut 0 bases from V and 6 bases from J, with 12 bases between. Germline loops: CDR1 SGHDN, CDR2 FVKESK. The full variable domain, in which reference TRBV14 and TRBJ2-7 provide the parts outside the CDR3, is EAGVTQFPSHSVIEKGQTVTLRCDPISGHDNLYWYRRVMGKEIKFLLHFVKESKQDESGMPNNRFLAERTGGTYSTLKVQPAELEDSGVYFCASSQDRPFAEQYFGPGTRLTVT.

The chain uses TRBV7-2 and TRBJ2-2, with 9 bases fitting TRBD1. The CDR3 runs to 16 residues. Germline loops: CDR1 SGHTA, CDR2 FQGNSA. Trimming removed 3 bases from V and 5 bases from J; junction bases left unmatched: 7. CDR3 region: CASSFPTGGRTGELFF. Here the CDR3 DNA reads TGTGCCAGCAGCTTTCCTACAGGGGGCCGGACCGGGGAGCTGTTTTTT.

Only a few counts were recorded for this clone. A junction end diverges from the germline sequence, so it may reflect a read error. The chain combines TRBV29-1 with TRBJ1-2; the D gene is possibly TRBD1 (5 bases). The length of the CDR3 is 14 residues. Germline V gives CDR1 SQVTM, CDR2 ANQGSEA. DNA of the CDR3: TGCAGCGTAGAAGGGCAGGGTTTGGACTATGGCTACACCTTC. Translated, it gives CSVEGQGLDYGYTF.

This clone was observed once. The rearrangement joins TRBV30 to TRBJ1-2; tentatively, D is TRBD1 (6 bases). Germline-derived CDR1 and CDR2 are GTSNPN and SVGIG (reference sequence). Trimming removed 8 bases from V and 5 bases from J, with 18 bases in between. The CDR3 covers 13 residues. The CDR3 sequence is CAVSSGDYYGYTF. The CDR3 coding sequence is TGTGCCGTATCCTCAGGGGACTATTATGGCTACACCTTC.

This clone was seen more than once but under ten times. The chain is built from TRBV25-1 and TRBJ2-5, with D unclear. Germline V gene data show CDR1 as MGHDK and CDR2 as SYGVNS. V was cut by 4 bases and J by 5 bases, with 20 bases left in between. The CDR3 covers 16 residues. CDR3 residues: CASSGSLGMVRETQYF. The CDR3 DNA follows: TGTGCCAGCAGTGGGAGTTTGGGGATGGTGCGGGAGACCCAGTACTTC.

The chain employs TRBV30 and TRBJ2-1; 8 bases map to TRBD2. Germline trimming cut 5 bases from V and 4 bases from J; bases unmatched to any gene: 7. Germline-derived CDR1 and CDR2 are GTSNPN and SVGIG (reference sequence). The CDR3 is made up of 14 amino acids. The CDR3 region is CAWATGTRYNEQFF. Written as DNA, the CDR3 is TGTGCCTGGGCCACCGGGACTAGATACAATGAGCAGTTCTTC.

The rearrangement uses TRBV7-9 and TRBJ2-5, with D hard to call. The CDR3 has 18 amino acids. V lost 1 base, J lost 4 bases, and 22 bases lay in between. Germline lookup yields CDR1 SEHNR and CDR2 FQNEAQ (reference sequence). This chain's CDR3 is CASSLGLGRALGGETQYF. CDR3 sequence (DNA): TGTGCCAGCAGCTTAGGATTGGGAAGGGCTCTGGGCGGAGAGACCCAGTACTTC.

This clone was counted a few times. The gene calls are TRBV4-1 and TRBJ2-1; TRBD2 matches at 10 bases. CDR1 is MGHRA, CDR2 YSYEKL, per germline. The V gene end was trimmed by 1 base and the J gene end by 7 bases; junction bases not matched to a gene: 7. The length of the CDR3 is 16 residues. In nucleotides, the CDR3 is TGCGCCAGCAGCCAAGGGATGGGAGCGGGGGGGAATGAGCAGTTCTTC. Encoded protein: CASSQGMGAGGNEQFF.

V and J are TRBV19 and TRBJ1-1; tentatively, D is TRBD1 (6 bases). Trimming removed 8 bases at V and 7 bases at J, with 17 bases between. The CDR3 has 13 amino acids. Looked up from germline, CDR1 is LNHDA and CDR2 is SQIVND (reference sequence). The CDR3 nucleotides are TGTGCCAGTCGCCCGGGACAACTGATTGAAGCTTTCTTT. This encodes CASRPGQLIEAFF.

This rearrangement joins TRBV29-1 to TRBJ2-1; 9 bases line up with TRBD1. CDR1 is SQVTM and CDR2 is ANQGSEA in the germline V gene. The CDR3 totals 15 residues. The trim removed 4 bases at V and 1 base at J, leaving 5 bases unmatched. In DNA form, the CDR3 reads TGCAGCGTTGCTCCCGGGACAGGGTCCTACAATGAGCAGTTCTTC. Amino acids: CSVAPGTGSYNEQFF.

The rearrangement links TRBV5-1 to TRBJ1-1, with D possibly TRBD1 on 5 matching bases. CDR1 is SGHRS, CDR2 YFSETQ, per germline. Trimming took off 4 bases at V and 4 bases at J, with 11 bases between the two ends. The CDR3 consists of 13 residues. CDR3 amino acids: CASSPGGATEAFF. Here the CDR3 DNA reads TGCGCCAGCAGCCCTGGAGGGGCCACTGAAGCTTTCTTT.